The 16 T cell receptor beta chains reported below all come from one sample, sequenced in a study of vaccination and CD4 T cells after COVID-19. Which antigens these TCRs recognize remains unknown. With the Oncomine TCR Beta short-read assay, DNA from cultured CD4+ T cells was sequenced. Via MiXCR, TCRdb re-called the PCR reads, giving one row per CDR3 protein. The sample holds over 15,000 distinct CDR3 sequences, around 59% seen once. Indicated treatment: approximately nine-day PBMC culture with coronavirus spike peptide pools or control peptides (ViraFEST assay). The sequencing input was CD4+ T cells from blood, cultured in vitro. These receptors came from a human donor who had recovered from COVID-19.

The rearrangement links TRBV18 to TRBJ1-1; perhaps TRBD1 as D (6 bases). Germline values: CDR1 KGHSH, CDR2 LQKENI. The CDR3 runs to 13 residues. The ends were cut back, 6 bases at V and 3 bases at J, with 11 bases in the middle. The CDR3 coding sequence is TGTGCCAGCTCGACAGGCTACGACACTGAAGCTTTCTTT. Encoded protein: CASSTGYDTEAFF.

The chain links TRBV2 to TRBJ2-2, with D hard to call. CDR1 is SNHLY, CDR2 FYNNEI, per germline. The CDR3 loop spans 13 amino acids. Trimming took 4 bases from V and 5 from J, leaving 8 bases between them. CDR3 sequence: CASSVRVTGELFF. CDR3 DNA: TGTGCCAGCAGTGTTCGTGTAACCGGGGAGCTGTTTTTT. Combining the CDR3 with reference TRBV2 and TRBJ2-2 gives the whole variable domain EPEVTQTPSHQVTQMGQEVILRCVPISNHLYFYWYRQILGQKVEFLVSFYNNEISEKSEIFDDQFSVERPDGSNFTLKIRSTKLEDSAMYFCASSVRVTGELFFGEGSRLTVL.

This rearrangement joins TRBV4-2 to TRBJ1-1; TRBD1 is a possible D gene (5 bases). V dropped 4 bases and J dropped 3 bases, with 15 bases sitting between them. Germline CDR1 reads LGHNA; CDR2 reads YNFKEQ. The CDR3 extends over 15 amino acids. In DNA form, the CDR3 reads TGTGCCAGCAGCCGGGGGGAAGGATTGTACACTGAAGCTTTCTTT. The encoded protein is CASSRGEGLYTEAFF.

Concerning this clonotype itself: Possible read error: a much larger clone is one base away. The J gene is TRBJ2-7, the V gene TRBV10-3; D uncertain. Germline V CDR1 and CDR2: ENHRY, SYGVKD. CDR3 size: 14 residues. V lost 2 bases and J lost 1, with 9 bases in between. CDR3 region: CAISEGRPSYEQYF. The CDR3 region has the DNA TGTGCCATCAGTGAGGGACGGCCTTCCTACGAGCAGTACTTC.

The J gene is TRBJ1-1, the V gene TRBV5-5; no reliable D call. This CDR3 contains 12 residues. Germline CDR1 SGHKS, CDR2 YYEKEE (reference sequence). Trimming took off 2 bases at V and 4 bases at J, with 6 bases between the two ends. The CDR3 loop reads CASSFRTTEAFF. The CDR3 nucleotides are TGTGCCAGCAGCTTTAGGACCACTGAAGCTTTCTTT.

The chain is built from TRBV20-1 and TRBJ2-1; 16 bases fit TRBD2. The CDR3 spans 17 residues. Germline V gene data show CDR1 as DFQATT and CDR2 as SNEGSKA (reference sequence). Trimming took 4 bases from V and 8 from J; bases not matched to a gene: 11. This CDR3 reads CSAISGTSGRVGDEQFF. The CDR3 bases are TGCAGTGCTATCTCCGGGACTAGCGGGAGGGTAGGGGATGAGCAGTTCTTC.

This clonotype was counted between two and nine times. The chain has TRBV19 and TRBJ1-2, with D uncertain. This CDR3 spans 14 amino acids. The germline V gene has CDR1 LNHDA and CDR2 SQIVND (reference sequence). The germline V and J ends were trimmed by 2 bases and 2 bases, with 9 bases remaining between them. This CDR3 reads CASSIRRGNYGYTF. The CDR3 DNA sequence: TGTGCCAGTAGTATAAGACGGGGAAACTATGGCTACACCTTC.

The rearrangement links TRBV11-1 to TRBJ2-1; either TRBD1 or TRBD2 may fit D (5 bases each). The J call may be faulty, since TRBJ2-7 better matches the DNA end. The CDR3 covers 15 residues. Germline CDR1 SGHAT, CDR2 FQDESV (reference sequence). The CDR3 DNA reads TGTGCCAGCAGCGGAGAGAGGGGATCGGCCTACGAGCAGTACTTC. Encoded protein: CASSGERGSAYEQYF.

In the case of this clonotype: A read error may be the cause here, since a much bigger clone is one base away. The V call is TRBV12-3 or TRBV12-4, the J call TRBJ1-2; no clear D gene. Trimming pared 6 bases from V and 2 bases from J, leaving 10 bases between. CDR3 length equals 13 residues. CDR3 loop: CASRTQMNYGYTF. In nucleotides, the CDR3 is TGTGCCAGCAGGACTCAGATGAACTATGGCTACACCTTC.

This clonotype was detected only a few times. The rearrangement links TRBV7-3 to TRBJ1-6; D not certain. V dropped 5 bases and J dropped 6 bases, with 8 bases sitting between them. CDR3 length: 13 residues. Per the germline V gene, CDR1 is SGHTA and CDR2 is FQGTGA. DNA for the CDR3: TGTGCCAGCAGCCGGGTCTTTAATTCACCCCTCCACTTT. This sequence encodes CASSRVFNSPLHF.

The chain uses TRBV3-1 and TRBJ1-5, with D hard to call. The CDR3 length is 12 residues. The V and J ends lost 4 bases and 4 bases respectively, with 5 bases between them. Germline assignment: CDR1 LGHDT and CDR2 YNNKEL (reference sequence). This CDR3 is CASSLLNQPQHF. The CDR3 DNA follows: TGTGCCAGCAGCCTGCTTAATCAGCCCCAGCATTTT.

V is TRBV12-3 or TRBV12-4 and J is TRBJ2-2; TRBD2 aligns across 8 bases. The CDR3 is 15 residues long. The CDR3 bases are TGTGCGTTGGGGAGCGGGAGATTGGACACCGGGGAGCTGTTTTTT. The encoded protein is CALGSGRLDTGELFF.

This clonotype showed up just a few times. The chain combines TRBV11-2 with TRBJ2-7; D possibly uses TRBD1 or TRBD2 (5 bases each). This CDR3 region has 14 residues. With 5 bases removed from V and 0 bases from J, the gap between germline ends came to 11 bases. Germline values: CDR1 SGHAT, CDR2 FQNNGV. In DNA form, the CDR3 reads TGTGCCAGCAGCCTGGGACCGCTCTCCTACGAGCAGTACTTC. It specifies CASSLGPLSYEQYF. The full variable domain, rest sourced from reference TRBV11-2 and TRBJ2-7, is EAGVAQSPRYKIIEKRQSVAFWCNPISGHATLYWYQQILGQGPKLLIQFQNNGVVDDSQLPKDRFSAERLKGVDSTLKIQPAKLEDSAVYLCASSLGPLSYEQYFGPGTRLTVT.

The rearrangement joins TRBV11-2 to TRBJ2-5; possibly TRBD2 for D (7 bases). This CDR3 has 15 amino acids. V was trimmed by 5 bases and J by 7 bases, leaving 20 bases between them. Germline-derived CDR1 and CDR2 are SGHAT and FQNNGV. The chain's CDR3 is CASSPEVGGAGTQYF. The DNA for the CDR3 is TGTGCCAGCAGCCCCGAGGTGGGGGGGGCGGGGACCCAGTACTTC.

This clonotype has only one observation. The rearrangement uses TRBV5-1 and TRBJ1-2, with 9 nucleotides matching TRBD1. The V gene end was trimmed by 3 bases and the J gene end by 3 bases; junction bases not matched to a gene: 3. Germline lookup yields CDR1 SGHRS and CDR2 YFSETQ. The CDR3 totals 14 residues. CDR3 sequence reads: CASSWTGVDYGYTF. CDR3 DNA: TGCGCCAGCAGCTGGACAGGGGTAGACTATGGCTACACCTTC.

The chain links TRBV7-9 to TRBJ1-1; weak D call: TRBD1 (5 bases). Deletions cut 5 bases from V and 5 bases from J, with 18 bases between. Looked up from germline, CDR1 is SEHNR and CDR2 is FQNEAQ (reference sequence). This CDR3 comprises 15 residues. The CDR3 DNA follows: TGTGCCAGCAGCCCCCCGGGACCCGGAGGGACTGAAGCTTTCTTT. Its translation is CASSPPGPGGTEAFF.